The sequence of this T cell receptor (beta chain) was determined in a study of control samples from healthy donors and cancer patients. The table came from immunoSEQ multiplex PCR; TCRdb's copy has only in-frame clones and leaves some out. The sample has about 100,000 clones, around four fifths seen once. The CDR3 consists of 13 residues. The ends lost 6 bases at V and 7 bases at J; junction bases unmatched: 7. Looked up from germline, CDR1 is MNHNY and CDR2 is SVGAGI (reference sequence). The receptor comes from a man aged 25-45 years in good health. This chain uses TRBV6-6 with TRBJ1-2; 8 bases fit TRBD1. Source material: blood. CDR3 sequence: CASRGGQGGGYTF. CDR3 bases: TGTGCCAGCAGGGGCGGACAGGGTGGTGGCTACACCTTC.